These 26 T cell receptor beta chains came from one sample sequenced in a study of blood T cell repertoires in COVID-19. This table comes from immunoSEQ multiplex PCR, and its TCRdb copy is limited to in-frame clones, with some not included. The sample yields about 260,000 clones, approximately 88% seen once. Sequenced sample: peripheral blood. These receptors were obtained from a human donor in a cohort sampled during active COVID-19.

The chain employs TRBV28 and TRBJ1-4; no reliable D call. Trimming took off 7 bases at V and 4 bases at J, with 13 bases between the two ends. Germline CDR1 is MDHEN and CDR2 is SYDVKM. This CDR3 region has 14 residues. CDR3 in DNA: TGTGCCAGCACCATCTCGGTCTTTAATGAAAAACTGTTTTTT. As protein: CASTISVFNEKLFF.

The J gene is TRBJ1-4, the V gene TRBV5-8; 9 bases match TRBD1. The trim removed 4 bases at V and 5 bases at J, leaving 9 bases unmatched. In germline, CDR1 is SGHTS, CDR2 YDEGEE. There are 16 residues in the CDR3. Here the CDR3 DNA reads TGTGCCAGCAGCCAGGACAGGGGAGGGCCGAATGAAAAACTGTTTTTT. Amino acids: CASSQDRGGPNEKLFF.

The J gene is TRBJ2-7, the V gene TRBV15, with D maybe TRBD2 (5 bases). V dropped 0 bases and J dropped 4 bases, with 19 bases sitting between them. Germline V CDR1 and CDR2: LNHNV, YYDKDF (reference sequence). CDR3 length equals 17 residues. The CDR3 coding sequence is TGTGCCACCAGCAGAGATCTCGAGGGCGGGCCGCCTTACGAGCAGTACTTC. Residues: CATSRDLEGGPPYEQYF.

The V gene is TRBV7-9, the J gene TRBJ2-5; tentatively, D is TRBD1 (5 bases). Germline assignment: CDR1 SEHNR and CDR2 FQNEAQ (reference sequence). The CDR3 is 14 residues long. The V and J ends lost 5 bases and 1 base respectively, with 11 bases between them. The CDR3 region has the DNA TGTGCCAGCAGCCTGGTACAGGCCCAAGAGACCCAGTACTTC. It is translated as CASSLVQAQETQYF. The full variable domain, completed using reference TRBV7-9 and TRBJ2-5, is DTGVSQNPRHKITKRGQNVTFRCDPISEHNRLYWYRQTLGQGPEFLTYFQNEAQLEKSRLLSDRFSAERPKGSFSTLEIQRTEQGDSAMYLCASSLVQAQETQYFGPGTRLLVL.

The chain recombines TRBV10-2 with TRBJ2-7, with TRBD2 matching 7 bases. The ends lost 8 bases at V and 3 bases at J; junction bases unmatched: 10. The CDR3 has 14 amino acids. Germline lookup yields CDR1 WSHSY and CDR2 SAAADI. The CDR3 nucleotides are TGCGCCAGCCGGGAGGACTCGTCAAACTACGAGCAGTACTTC. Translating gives CASREDSSNYEQYF.

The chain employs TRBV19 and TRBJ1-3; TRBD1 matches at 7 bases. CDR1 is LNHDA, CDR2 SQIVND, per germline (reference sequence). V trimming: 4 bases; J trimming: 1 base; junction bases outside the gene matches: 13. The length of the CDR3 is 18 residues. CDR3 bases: TGTGCCAGTAGTAATATCAGGGGGAGGTTAAGATCTGGAAACACCATATATTTT. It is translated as CASSNIRGRLRSGNTIYF.

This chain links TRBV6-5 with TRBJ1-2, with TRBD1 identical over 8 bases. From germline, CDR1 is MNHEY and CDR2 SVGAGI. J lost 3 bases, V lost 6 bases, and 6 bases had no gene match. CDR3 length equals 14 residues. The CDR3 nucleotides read TGTGCCAGCAGGAGGACAGGGTTGGACTATGGCTACACCTTC. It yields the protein CASRRTGLDYGYTF.

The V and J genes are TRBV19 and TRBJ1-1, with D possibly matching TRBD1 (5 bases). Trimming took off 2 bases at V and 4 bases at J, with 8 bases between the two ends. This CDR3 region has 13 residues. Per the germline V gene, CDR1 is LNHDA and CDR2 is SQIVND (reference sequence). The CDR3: CASSIRGGTEAFF. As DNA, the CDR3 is TGTGCCAGTAGTATACGGGGGGGCACTGAAGCTTTCTTT.

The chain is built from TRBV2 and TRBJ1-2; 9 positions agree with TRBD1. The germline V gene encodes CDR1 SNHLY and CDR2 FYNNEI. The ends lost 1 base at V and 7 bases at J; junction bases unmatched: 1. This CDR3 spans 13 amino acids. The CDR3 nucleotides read TGTGCCAGCAGTGAAGGGGACAGGGCTGGCTACACCTTC. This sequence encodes CASSEGDRAGYTF.

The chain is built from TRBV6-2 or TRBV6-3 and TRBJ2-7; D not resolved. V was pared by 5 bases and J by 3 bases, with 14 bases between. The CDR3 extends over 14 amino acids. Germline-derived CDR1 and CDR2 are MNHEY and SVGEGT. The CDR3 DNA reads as TGTGCCAGCAGTGCCTACTCCACTGGCTACGAGCAGTACTTC. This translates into CASSAYSTGYEQYF.

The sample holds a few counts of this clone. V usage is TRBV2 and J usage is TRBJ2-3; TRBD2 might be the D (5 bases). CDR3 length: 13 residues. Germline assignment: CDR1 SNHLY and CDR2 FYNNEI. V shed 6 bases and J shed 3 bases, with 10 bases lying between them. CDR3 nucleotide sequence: TGTGCCAGCAGGGAGAGGGAGACAGATACGCAGTATTTT. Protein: CASRERETDTQYF.

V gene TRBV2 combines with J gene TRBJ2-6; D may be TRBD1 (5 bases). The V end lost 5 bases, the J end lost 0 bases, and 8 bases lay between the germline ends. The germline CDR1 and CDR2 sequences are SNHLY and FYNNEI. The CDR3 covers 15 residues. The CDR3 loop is CASSPGFSGANVLTF. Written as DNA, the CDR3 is TGTGCCAGCAGTCCAGGGTTCTCTGGGGCCAACGTCCTGACTTTC.

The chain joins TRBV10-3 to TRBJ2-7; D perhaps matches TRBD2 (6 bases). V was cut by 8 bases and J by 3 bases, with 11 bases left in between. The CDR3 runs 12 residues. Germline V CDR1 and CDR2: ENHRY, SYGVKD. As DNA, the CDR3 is TGTGCCATCGGGGGAGGTCTCTACGAGCAGTACTTC. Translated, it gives CAIGGGLYEQYF.

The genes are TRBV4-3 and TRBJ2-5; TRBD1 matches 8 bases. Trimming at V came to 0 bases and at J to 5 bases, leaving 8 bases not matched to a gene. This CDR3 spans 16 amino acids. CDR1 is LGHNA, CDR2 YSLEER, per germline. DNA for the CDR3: TGCGCCAGCAGCCAAGAAGGTACAGGGGGAGGCGAGACCCAGTACTTC. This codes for CASSQEGTGGGETQYF.

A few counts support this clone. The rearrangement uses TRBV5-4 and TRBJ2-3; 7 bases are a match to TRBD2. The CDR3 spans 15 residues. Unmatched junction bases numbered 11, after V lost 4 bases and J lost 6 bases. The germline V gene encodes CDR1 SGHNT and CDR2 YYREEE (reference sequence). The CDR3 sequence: CASSPPRGGGDTQYF. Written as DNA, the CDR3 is TGTGCCAGCAGCCCACCTAGAGGCGGGGGTGATACGCAGTATTTT.

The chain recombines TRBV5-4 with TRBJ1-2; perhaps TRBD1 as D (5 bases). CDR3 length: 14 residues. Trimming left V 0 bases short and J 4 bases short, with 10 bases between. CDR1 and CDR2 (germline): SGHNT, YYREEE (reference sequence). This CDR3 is CASSLGWGPYGYTF. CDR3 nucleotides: TGTGCCAGCAGCTTGGGATGGGGCCCCTATGGCTACACCTTC.

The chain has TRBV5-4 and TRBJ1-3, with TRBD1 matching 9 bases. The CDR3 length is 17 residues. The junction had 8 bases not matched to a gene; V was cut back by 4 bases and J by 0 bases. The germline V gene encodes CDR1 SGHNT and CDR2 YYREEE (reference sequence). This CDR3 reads CASSLGTGPFSGNTIYF. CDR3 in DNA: TGTGCCAGCAGCCTCGGGACAGGGCCTTTCTCTGGAAACACCATATATTTT. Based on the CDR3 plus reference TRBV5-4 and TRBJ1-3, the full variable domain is ETGVTQSPTHLIKTRGQQVTLRCSSQSGHNTVSWYQQALGQGPQFIFQYYREEENGRGNFPPRFSGLQFPNYSSELNVNALELDDSALYLCASSLGTGPFSGNTIYFGEGSWLTVV.

CDR3 nucleotide sequence: TGTGCCAGTAGTCAGGGGGGACCGGGACGCAATCAGCCCCAGCATTTT. It encodes CASSQGGPGRNQPQHF. The chain couples TRBV19 to TRBJ1-5; 7 bases align to TRBD1. CDR3 length: 16 residues. V was clipped by 5 bases and J by 2 bases; unmatched bases: 9. Per the germline V gene, CDR1 is LNHDA and CDR2 is SQIVND (reference sequence).

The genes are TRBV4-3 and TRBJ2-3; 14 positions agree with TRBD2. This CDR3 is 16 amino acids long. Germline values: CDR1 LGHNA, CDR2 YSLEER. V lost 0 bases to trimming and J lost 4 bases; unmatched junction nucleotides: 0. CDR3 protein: CASSQEGLAGADTQYF. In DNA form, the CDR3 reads TGCGCCAGCAGCCAAGAGGGACTAGCGGGAGCAGATACGCAGTATTTT.

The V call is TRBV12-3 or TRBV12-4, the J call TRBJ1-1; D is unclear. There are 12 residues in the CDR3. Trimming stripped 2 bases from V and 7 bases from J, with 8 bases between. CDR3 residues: CASSLSGREAFF. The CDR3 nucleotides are TGTGCCAGCAGTTTAAGTGGCCGTGAAGCTTTCTTT.

Here the CDR3 reads CASSIVGGTLDEQYF. The CDR3 region has the DNA TGTGCCAGTAGTATAGTCGGGGGGACGCTGGACGAGCAGTACTTC. The J gene is TRBJ2-7, the V gene TRBV19, with 7 bases matching TRBD2. The CDR3 loop spans 15 amino acids. Trimming at V came to 1 base and at J to 5 bases, leaving 8 bases not matched to a gene. Looked up from germline, CDR1 is LNHDA and CDR2 is SQIVND (reference sequence).

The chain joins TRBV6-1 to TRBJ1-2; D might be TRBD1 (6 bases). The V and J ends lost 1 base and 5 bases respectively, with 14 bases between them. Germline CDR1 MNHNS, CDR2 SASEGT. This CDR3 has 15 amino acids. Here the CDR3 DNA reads TGTGCCAGCAGTGAAGAGACAGGATCGACGTATGGCTACACCTTC. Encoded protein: CASSEETGSTYGYTF.

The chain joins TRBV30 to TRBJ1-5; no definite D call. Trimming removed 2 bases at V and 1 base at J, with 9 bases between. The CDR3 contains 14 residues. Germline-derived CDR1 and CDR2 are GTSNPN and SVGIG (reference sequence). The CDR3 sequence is CAWSYERSNQPQHF. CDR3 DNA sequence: TGTGCCTGGAGTTACGAGAGGAGCAATCAGCCCCAGCATTTT.

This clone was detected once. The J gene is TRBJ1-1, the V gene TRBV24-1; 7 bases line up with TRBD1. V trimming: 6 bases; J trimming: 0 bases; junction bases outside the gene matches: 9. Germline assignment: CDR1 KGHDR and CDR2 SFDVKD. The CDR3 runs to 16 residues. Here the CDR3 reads CATSYFATGMNTEAFF. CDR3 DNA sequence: TGTGCCACCAGTTACTTCGCGACAGGGATGAACACTGAAGCTTTCTTT.

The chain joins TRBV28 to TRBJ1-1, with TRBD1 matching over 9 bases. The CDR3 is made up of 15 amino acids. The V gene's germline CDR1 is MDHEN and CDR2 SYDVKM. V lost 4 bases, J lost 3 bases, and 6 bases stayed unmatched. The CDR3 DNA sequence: TGTGCCAGCAGTTCCCGGGACAGGGTTGACACTGAAGCTTTCTTT. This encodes CASSSRDRVDTEAFF.

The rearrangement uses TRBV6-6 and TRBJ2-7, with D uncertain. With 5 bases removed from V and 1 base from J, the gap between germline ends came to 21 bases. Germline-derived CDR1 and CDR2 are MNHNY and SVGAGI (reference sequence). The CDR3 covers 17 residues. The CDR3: CASSPSLSSDVSYEQYF. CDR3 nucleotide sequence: TGTGCCAGCAGTCCGTCGCTGAGCAGCGACGTATCCTACGAGCAGTACTTC.